The text below deals with one T cell receptor beta chain. Its antigen is unidentified. The source of the sample is a study of response to subunit inactivated influenza vaccine. TCRdb itself ran the RT-PCR reads through MiXCR, one entry per CDR3 protein. Of about 520,000 distinct CDR3 sequences in the sample, around 25% are singletons; the top ten hold 1.5% to 2%. The CDR3 loop spans 14 amino acids. The V gene lost 7 bases and the J gene lost 7 bases, with 16 bases spanning the gap. Germline V gene sequence: CDR1 LNHDA, CDR2 SQIVND (reference sequence). Study-wide results and caveats: There was a suggestion from the authors that each seasonal influenza vaccination recruits few new T cells.

Sequencing used CD4+ T cells sorted from PBMCs, obtained 5 days after vaccination. The gene calls are TRBV19 and TRBJ2-2, with D tentatively TRBD1 (5 bases). The receptor's source is a man between 50 and 59 years old who received an inactivated influenza vaccine. CDR3 sequence reads: CASTDQLGVGELFF. The DNA of the CDR3 is TGTGCCAGTACTGACCAGTTAGGGGTCGGGGAGCTGTTTTTT.